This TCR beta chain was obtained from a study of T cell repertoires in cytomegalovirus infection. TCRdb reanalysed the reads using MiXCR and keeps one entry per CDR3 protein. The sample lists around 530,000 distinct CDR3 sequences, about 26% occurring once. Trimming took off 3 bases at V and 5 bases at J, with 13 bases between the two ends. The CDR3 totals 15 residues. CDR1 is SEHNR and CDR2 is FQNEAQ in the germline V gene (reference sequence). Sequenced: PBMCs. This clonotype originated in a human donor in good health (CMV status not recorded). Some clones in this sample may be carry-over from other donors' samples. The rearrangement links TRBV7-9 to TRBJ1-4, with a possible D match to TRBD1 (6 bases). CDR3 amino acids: CASSFFRGRNEKLFF. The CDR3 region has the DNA TGTGCCAGCAGCTTTTTCAGGGGTCGAAATGAAAAACTGTTTTTT.